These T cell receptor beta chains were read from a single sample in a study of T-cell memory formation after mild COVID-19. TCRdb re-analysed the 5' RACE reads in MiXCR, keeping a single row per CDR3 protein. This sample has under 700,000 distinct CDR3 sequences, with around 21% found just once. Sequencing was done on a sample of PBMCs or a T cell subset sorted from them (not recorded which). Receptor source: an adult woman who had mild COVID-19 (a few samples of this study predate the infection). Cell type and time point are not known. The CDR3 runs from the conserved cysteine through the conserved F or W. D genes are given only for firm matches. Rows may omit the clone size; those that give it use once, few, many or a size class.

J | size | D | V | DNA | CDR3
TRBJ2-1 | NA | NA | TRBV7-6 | TGTGCCAGCAGCTTATACATGGGACCGCGGTCGGATGAGCAGTTCTTC | CASSLYMGPRSDEQFF
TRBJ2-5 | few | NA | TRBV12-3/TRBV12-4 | TGTGCCAGCAGCCGCCCCCGGGACGGAAAAGAGACCCAGTACTTC | CASSRPRDGKETQYF
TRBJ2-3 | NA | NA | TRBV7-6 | TGTGCCAGCAGCTTAGCTGGGGGCGCCGCCACAGATACGCAGTATTTT | CASSLAGGAATDTQYF
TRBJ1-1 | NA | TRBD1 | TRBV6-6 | TGTGCCAGCAGCCTCTATGGGACAGGGAAAACTGAAGCTTTCTTT | CASSLYGTGKTEAFF
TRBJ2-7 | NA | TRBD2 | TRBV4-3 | TGCGCCAGCAGCCAAGCTACTAGCGGGAGGGCATACTCCTACGAGCAGTACTTC | CASSQATSGRAYSYEQYF
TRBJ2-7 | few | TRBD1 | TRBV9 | TGTGCCAGCAGTCCTGACGGGACAGGGCGGCGCGAGCAGTACTTC | CASSPDGTGRREQYF
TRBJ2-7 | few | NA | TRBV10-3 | TGTGCCATCAGTGCCCGACAGGAGCAGTACTTC | CAISARQEQYF
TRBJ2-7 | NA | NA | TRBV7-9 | TGTGCCAGCAGACCGACAGGAGCCTACGAGCAGTACTTC | CASRPTGAYEQYF
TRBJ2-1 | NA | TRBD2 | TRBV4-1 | TGCGCCAGCAGCCAAGGGGCTAGCGGGGTCTACAATGAGCAGTTCTTC | CASSQGASGVYNEQFF
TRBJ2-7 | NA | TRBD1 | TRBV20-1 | TGCAGTGCTAGAGCGGACAGGGAGATCGAGCAGTACTTC | CSARADREIEQYF
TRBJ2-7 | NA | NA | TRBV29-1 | TGCAGCGTTGAAGTGGGCAGGACGGGCTCCTACGAGCAGTACTTC | CSVEVGRTGSYEQYF
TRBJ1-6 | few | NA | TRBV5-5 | TGTGCCAGCAGCTTGAGGACCCCCGGGACGCTGAGCGGTTCACCCCTCCACTTT | CASSLRTPGTLSGSPLHF
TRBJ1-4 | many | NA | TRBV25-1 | TGTGCCAGCAGTGATGTCGGAAGCGGGCCTGGAACTAATGAAAAACTGTTTTTT | CASSDVGSGPGTNEKLFF
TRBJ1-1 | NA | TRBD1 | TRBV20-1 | TGCAGTGCTAGAGATCGGGCAGGGGGTGAAGCTTTCTTT | CSARDRAGGEAFF
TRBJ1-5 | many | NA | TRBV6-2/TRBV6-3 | TGTGCCAGCAGATTAGGGAATCAGCCCCAGCATTTT | CASRLGNQPQHF
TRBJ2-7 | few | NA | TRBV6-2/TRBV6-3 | TGTGCCAGCAGTCCCCAGGGTCCTTCCGGTTACGAGCAGTACTTC | CASSPQGPSGYEQYF
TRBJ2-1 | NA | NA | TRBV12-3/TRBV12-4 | TGTGCCAGCAGTTCGTCAGCCGTTTACCCGATGGACAATGAGCAGTTCTTC | CASSSSAVYPMDNEQFF
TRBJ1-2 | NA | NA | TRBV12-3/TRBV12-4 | TGTGCCAGCAGCTTGTCCGACGGACCTTACAGAGGCTACACCTTC | CASSLSDGPYRGYTF
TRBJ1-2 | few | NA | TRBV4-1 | TGCGCCAGCAGCCCACAGGGTATTGAGGGAAACTATGGCTACACCTTC | CASSPQGIEGNYGYTF
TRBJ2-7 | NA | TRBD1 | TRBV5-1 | TGCGCCAGCAGTGCTGGACAGGGTTGGGACGAGCAGTACTTC | CASSAGQGWDEQYF
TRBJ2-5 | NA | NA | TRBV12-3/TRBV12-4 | TGTGCCAGCAGTGCCCGAGGGGCGAGCCAAGAGACCCAGTACTTC | CASSARGASQETQYF
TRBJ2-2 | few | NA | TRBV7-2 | TGTGCCAGCAGCTGGATTGACAGGGACTCCGGGGAGCTGTTTTTT | CASSWIDRDSGELFF
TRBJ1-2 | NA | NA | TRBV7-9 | TGTGCCAGCAGCTTAGGGGGGCGTTATGAGGTCTACACCTTC | CASSLGGRYEVYTF
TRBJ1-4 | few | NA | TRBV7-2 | TGTGCCAGCAGCCCCGATGGGAGGTTTGGAGAAAAACTGTTTTTT | CASSPDGRFGEKLFF
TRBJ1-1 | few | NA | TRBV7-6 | TGTGCCAGCAGCTTAGGATGGGGACAAACGAACACTGAAGCTTTCTTT | CASSLGWGQTNTEAFF
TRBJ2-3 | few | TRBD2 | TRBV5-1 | TGCGCCAGCAGCAGCGGACTAGCGGGGATTCTCACAGATACGCAGTATTTT | CASSSGLAGILTDTQYF
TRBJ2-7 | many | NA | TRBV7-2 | TGTGCCAGCAGCGCCCAGGGGTCCACCACCTACGAGCAGTACTTC | CASSAQGSTTYEQYF
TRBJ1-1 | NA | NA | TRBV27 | TGTGCCAGCAGTTTACGTGCAGGGCAAGCTATCTCGGCTTTCTTT | CASSLRAGQAISAFF
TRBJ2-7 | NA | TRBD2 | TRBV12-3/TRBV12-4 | TGTGCCAGCAGGTCTAGCGGGGTGAGGGCCGAGCAGTACTTC | CASRSSGVRAEQYF
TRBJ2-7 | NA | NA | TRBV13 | TGTGCCAGCAGCTCTCTTTTCTACGAGCAGTACTTC | CASSSLFYEQYF
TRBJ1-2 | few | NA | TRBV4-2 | TGTGCCAGCAGCCAAGATATTGGCAACGGGGGGAGGCTAGGCTACACCTTC | CASSQDIGNGGRLGYTF
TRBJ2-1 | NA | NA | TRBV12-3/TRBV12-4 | TGTGCCAGCAGTTTATTCCGGCTCTCCTCCTACAATGAGCAGTTCTTC | CASSLFRLSSYNEQFF
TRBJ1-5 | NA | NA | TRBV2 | TGTGCCAGCAAGGAGTATAGCAATCAGCCCCAGCATTTT | CASKEYSNQPQHF
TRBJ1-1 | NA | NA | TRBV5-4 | TGTGCCAGCAGACCATGGACGGCCCCTGGGGATGAAGCTTTCTTT | CASRPWTAPGDEAFF
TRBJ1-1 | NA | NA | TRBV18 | TGTGCCAGCTCACCGGGCCGACCAAACACTGAAGCTTTCTTT | CASSPGRPNTEAFF
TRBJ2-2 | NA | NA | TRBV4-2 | TGTGCCAGCAGCCCCTGGGGGGAGGAGAACACCGGGGAGCTGTTTTTT | CASSPWGEENTGELFF
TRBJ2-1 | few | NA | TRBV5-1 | TGCGCCAGCACCCCTGATGGGCAGACTTACAATGAGCAGTTCTTC | CASTPDGQTYNEQFF
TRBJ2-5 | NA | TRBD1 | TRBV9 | TGTGCCAGCAGCCAGGAGGGACAGGGAACCCAGACCCAGTACTTC | CASSQEGQGTQTQYF
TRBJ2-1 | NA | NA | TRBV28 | TGTGCCAGCAGTTTCCTCCCCGTTGGGCCCTCCTATGAGCAGTTCTTC | CASSFLPVGPSYEQFF
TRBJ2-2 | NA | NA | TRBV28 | TGTGCCAGCAGTTTAATAATGGCCGGGGAGCTGTTTTTT | CASSLIMAGELFF
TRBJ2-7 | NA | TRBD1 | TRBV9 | TGTGCCAGCAGCGCCTCCCCAGGACAGGGGTCCTACGAGCAGTACTTC | CASSASPGQGSYEQYF
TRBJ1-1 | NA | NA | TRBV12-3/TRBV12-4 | TGTGCCAGCAGTTCCCGGAACAGGGAAGCTTTCTTT | CASSSRNREAFF
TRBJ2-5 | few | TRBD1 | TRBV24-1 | TGTGCCACCGCCCGGACAGGGGGCTCGGTGGAGACCCAGTACTTC | CATARTGGSVETQYF
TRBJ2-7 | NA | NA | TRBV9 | TGTGCCAGCAGCGTAGCTCCTGGTTTACAGGGAGCCTACGAGCAGTACTTC | CASSVAPGLQGAYEQYF
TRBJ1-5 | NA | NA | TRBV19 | TGTGCCAGTAGTATGGTCAGGGCTCGCAATCAGCCCCAGCATTTT | CASSMVRARNQPQHF
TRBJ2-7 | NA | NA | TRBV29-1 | TGCAGCGTTAAGGGACCGACCTACGAGCAGTACTTC | CSVKGPTYEQYF
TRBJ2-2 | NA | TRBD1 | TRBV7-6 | TGTGCCAGCAGCCTTGGACAGGGAACAGCTATGGGGGAGCTGTTTTTT | CASSLGQGTAMGELFF
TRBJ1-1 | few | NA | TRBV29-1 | TGCAGCGTTGAGGGGGACGCTGAAGCTTTCTTT | CSVEGDAEAFF
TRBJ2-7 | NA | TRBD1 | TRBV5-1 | TGCGCCAGCAGCTTGGATGGACAGGACTTTTACGAGCAGTACTTC | CASSLDGQDFYEQYF
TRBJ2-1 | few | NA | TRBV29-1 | TGCAGCGTTGAAGGTTTCCGGGAGTCCTACAATGAGCAGTTCTTC | CSVEGFRESYNEQFF
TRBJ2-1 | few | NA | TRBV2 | TGTGCCAGCACCCCTAACGGGGGCTCCTACAATGAGCAGTTCTTC | CASTPNGGSYNEQFF
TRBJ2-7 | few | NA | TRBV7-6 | TGTGCCAGCAGCCCGGGACTTTTCTCTGGGGAGCAGTACTTC | CASSPGLFSGEQYF
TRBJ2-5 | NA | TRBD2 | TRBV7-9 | TGTGCCAGCCGCCCGGGCGAGGCGGGGGGGACCCAGTACTTC | CASRPGEAGGTQYF
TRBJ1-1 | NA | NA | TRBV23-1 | TGCGCCAGCAGTCAATTTGGGGACACGAACACTGAAGCTTTCTTT | CASSQFGDTNTEAFF
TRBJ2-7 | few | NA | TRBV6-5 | TGTGCCAGCAGTTACGAGGGTTTCTCCTACGAGCAGTACTTC | CASSYEGFSYEQYF